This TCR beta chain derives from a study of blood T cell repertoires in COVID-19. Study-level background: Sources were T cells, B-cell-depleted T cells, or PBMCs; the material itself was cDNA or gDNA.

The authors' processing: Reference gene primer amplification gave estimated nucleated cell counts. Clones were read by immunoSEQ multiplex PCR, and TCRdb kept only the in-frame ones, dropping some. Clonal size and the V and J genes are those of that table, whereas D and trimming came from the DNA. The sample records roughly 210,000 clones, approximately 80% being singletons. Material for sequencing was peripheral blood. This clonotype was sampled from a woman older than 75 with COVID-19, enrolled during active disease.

The CDR3 DNA reads TGTGCCAGCAGTCCCCTGCCGGGTAGCTCTGGAAACACCATATATTTT. Amino acid sequence: CASSPLPGSSGNTIYF. The chain is built from TRBV28 and TRBJ1-3; no firm D call. V lost 5 bases to trimming and J lost 0 bases, with 14 bases between them. The length of the CDR3 is 16 residues. Germline CDR1 is MDHEN and CDR2 is SYDVKM.